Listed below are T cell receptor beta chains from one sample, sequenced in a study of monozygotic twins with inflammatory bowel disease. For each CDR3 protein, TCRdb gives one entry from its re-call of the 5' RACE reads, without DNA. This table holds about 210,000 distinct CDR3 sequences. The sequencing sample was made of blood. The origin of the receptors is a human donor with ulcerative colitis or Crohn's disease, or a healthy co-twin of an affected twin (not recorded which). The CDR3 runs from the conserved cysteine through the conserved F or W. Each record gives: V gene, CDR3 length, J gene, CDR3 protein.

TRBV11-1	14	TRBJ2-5	CASSLDRPGETQYF
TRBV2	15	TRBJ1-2	CASTAGQGSYYGYTF
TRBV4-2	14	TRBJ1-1	CASSQPGYNTEAFF
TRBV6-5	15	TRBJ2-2	CASSWTVANTGELFF
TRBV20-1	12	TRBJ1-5	CSASRNNQPQHF
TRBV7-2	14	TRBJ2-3	CASSPGEQADTQYF
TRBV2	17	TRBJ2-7	CASSERSRWTSSYEQYF
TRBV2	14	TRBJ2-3	CASSDGFRADTQYF
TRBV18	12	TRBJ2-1	CASSHGSNEQFF
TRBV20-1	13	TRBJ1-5	CSAPGQGDQPQHF
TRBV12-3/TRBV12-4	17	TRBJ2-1	CASSRRQGREVYNEQFF
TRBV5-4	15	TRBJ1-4	CASSFVGAGNEKLFF
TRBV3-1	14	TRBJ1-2	CASSQVLAVYGYTF
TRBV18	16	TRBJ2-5	CASSPVRADYQETQYF
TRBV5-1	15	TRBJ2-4	CASSSRGVSRNIQYF
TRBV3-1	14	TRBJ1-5	CASSHTSSNQPQHF
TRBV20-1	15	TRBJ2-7	CSAREGSGDSNEQYF